Detailed here is one T cell receptor (beta chain). The sample comes from a study of monozygotic twins with inflammatory bowel disease. TCRdb reprocessed the 5' RACE reads, keeping one entry per CDR3 protein, no DNA. The sample data list 300,000 to 350,000 distinct CDR3 sequences. Sequences were obtained from blood. The receptor comes from a human donor with ulcerative colitis or Crohn's disease, or a healthy co-twin of an affected twin (not recorded which).

The CDR3 loop reads CASSDGTGGYEQYF. J is TRBJ2-7 and V is TRBV5-1; lacking DNA, the TRBD1 call made by TCRdb goes unchecked. CDR1 is SGHRS, CDR2 YFSETQ, per germline. The CDR3 runs 14 residues.